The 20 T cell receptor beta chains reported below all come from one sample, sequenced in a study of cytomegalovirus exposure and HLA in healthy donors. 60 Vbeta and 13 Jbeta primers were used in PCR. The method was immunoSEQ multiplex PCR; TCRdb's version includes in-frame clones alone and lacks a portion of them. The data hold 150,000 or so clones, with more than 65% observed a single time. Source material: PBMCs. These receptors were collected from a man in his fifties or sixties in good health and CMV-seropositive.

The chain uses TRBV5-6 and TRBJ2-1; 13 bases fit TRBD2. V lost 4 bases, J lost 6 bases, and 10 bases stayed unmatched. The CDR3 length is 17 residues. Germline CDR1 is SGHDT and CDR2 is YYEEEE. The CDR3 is CASSGRTSGSLANEQFF. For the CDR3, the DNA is TGTGCCAGCAGCGGAAGGACTAGCGGGAGTTTGGCCAATGAGCAGTTCTTC.

The CDR3 DNA reads TGTGCCAGCAGCCTCTCCGGGACTAACAATGAGCAGTTCTTC. Translated: CASSLSGTNNEQFF. V usage is TRBV7-7 and J usage is TRBJ2-1, with 7 positions matching TRBD2. With V trimmed by 5 bases and J by 5 bases, 6 bases remained unmatched. CDR3 length: 14 residues. CDR1 is SSHAT, CDR2 FNYEAQ, per germline (reference sequence).

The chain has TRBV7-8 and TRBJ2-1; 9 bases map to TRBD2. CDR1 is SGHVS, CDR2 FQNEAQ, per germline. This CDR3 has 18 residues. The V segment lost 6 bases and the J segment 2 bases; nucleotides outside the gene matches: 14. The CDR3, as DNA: TGTGCCAGCAGTAACGAAGCCAGCGGGAGGAGGACCTACAATGAGCAGTTCTTC. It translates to CASSNEASGRRTYNEQFF. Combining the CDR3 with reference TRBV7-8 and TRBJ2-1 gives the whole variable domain GAGVSQSPRYKVAKRGQDVALRCDPISGHVSLFWYQQALGQGPEFLTYFQNEAQLDKSGLPSDRFFAERPEGSVSTLKIQRTQQEDSAVYLCASSNEASGRRTYNEQFFGPGTRLTVL.

In DNA, the CDR3 is TGTGCCAGCAGTCCGGGATTCAGCTATGGCTACACCTTC. Encoded protein: CASSPGFSYGYTF. The chain joins TRBV6-5 to TRBJ1-2; D call uncertain. The ends were cut back, 5 bases at V and 4 bases at J, with 11 bases in the middle. Per germline, CDR1 MNHEY and CDR2 SVGAGI. This CDR3 has 13 amino acids.

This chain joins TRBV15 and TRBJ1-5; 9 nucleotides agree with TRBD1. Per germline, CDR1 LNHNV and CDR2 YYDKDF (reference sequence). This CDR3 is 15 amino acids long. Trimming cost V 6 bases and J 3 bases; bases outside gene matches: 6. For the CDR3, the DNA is TGTGCCACCAGTGCCGGGACAGGGCTCAATCAGCCCCAGCATTTT. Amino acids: CATSAGTGLNQPQHF.

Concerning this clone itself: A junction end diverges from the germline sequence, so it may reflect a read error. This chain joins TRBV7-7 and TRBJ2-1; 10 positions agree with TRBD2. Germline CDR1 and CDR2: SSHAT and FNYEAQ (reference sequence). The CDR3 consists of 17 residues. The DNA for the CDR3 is TGTGCTAGCAGCTCCTCCCAACTAGCGGGAATCCACAATGAGCAGTTCTTC. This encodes CASSSSQLAGIHNEQFF. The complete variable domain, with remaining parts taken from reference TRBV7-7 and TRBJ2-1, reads GAGVSQSPRYKVTKRGQDVTLRCDPISSHATLYWYQQALGQGPEFLTYFNYEAQPDKSGLPSDRFSAERPEGSISTLTIQRTEQRDSAMYRCASSSSQLAGIHNEQFFGPGTRLTVL.

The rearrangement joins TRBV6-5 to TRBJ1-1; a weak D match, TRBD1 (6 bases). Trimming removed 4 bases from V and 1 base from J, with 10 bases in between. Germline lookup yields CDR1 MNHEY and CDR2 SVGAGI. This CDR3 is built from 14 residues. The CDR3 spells CASSSGTPNTEAFF. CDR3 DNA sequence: TGTGCCAGCAGTTCCGGGACACCGAACACTGAAGCTTTCTTT.

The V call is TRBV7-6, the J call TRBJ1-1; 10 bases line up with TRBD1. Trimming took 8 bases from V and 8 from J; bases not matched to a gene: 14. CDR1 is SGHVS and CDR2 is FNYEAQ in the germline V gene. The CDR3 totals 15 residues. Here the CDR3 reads CASGKPGDRGEEAFF. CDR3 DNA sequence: TGTGCCAGCGGGAAGCCGGGGGACAGGGGCGAAGAAGCTTTCTTT.

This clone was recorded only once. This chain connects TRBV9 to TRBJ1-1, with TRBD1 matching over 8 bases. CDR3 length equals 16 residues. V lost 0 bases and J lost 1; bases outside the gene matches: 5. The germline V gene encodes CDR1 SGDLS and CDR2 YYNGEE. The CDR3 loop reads CASSVDTGTGNTEAFF. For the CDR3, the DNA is TGTGCCAGCAGCGTAGACACCGGGACAGGGAACACTGAAGCTTTCTTT.

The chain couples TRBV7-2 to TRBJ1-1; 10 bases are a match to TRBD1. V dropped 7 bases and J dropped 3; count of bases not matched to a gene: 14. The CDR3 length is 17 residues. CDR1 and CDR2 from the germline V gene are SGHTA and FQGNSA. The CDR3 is CASTRGGTGVLDTEAFF. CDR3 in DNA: TGTGCCAGCACCCGAGGGGGGACAGGGGTCTTGGACACTGAAGCTTTCTTT.

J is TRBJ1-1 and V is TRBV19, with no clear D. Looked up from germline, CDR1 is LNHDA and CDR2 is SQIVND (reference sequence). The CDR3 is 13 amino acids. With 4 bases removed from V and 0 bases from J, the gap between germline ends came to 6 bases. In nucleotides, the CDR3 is TGTGCCAGTAGTACCTCAGTGAACACTGAAGCTTTCTTT. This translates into CASSTSVNTEAFF.

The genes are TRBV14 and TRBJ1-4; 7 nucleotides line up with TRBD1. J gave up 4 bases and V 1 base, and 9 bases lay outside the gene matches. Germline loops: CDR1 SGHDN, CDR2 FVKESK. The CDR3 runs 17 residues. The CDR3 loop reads CASSQGVLGQFNEKLFF. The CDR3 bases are TGTGCCAGCAGCCAAGGAGTCCTGGGACAGTTTAATGAAAAACTGTTTTTT.

CDR3 sequence reads: CASTDRGRSEAFF. The CDR3, as DNA: TGTGCCAGCACCGACAGGGGGAGGTCTGAAGCTTTCTTT. The gene calls are TRBV19 and TRBJ1-1, with 9 bases lining up with TRBD1. Germline trimming cut 9 bases from V and 6 bases from J; bases unmatched to any gene: 8. This CDR3 region has 13 residues. The germline gives CDR1 LNHDA, CDR2 SQIVND (reference sequence).

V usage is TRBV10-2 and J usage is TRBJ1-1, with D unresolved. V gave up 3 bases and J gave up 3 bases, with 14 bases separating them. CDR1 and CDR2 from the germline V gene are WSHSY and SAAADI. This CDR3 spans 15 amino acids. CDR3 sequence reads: CASSEPPRGDTEAFF. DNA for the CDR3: TGCGCCAGCAGTGAACCCCCCCGGGGTGACACTGAAGCTTTCTTT.

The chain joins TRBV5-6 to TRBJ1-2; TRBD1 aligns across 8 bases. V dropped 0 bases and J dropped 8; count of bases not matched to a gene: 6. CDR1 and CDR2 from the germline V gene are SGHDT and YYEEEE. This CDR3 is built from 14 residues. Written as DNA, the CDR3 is TGTGCCAGCAGCTTGGGGACAGGGAATTTCGGCTACACCTTC. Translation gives CASSLGTGNFGYTF. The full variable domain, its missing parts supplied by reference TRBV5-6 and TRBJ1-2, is DAGVTQSPTHLIKTRGQQVTLRCSPKSGHDTVSWYQQALGQGPQFIFQYYEEEERQRGNFPDRFSGHQFPNYSSELNVNALLLGDSALYLCASSLGTGNFGYTFGSGTRLTVV.

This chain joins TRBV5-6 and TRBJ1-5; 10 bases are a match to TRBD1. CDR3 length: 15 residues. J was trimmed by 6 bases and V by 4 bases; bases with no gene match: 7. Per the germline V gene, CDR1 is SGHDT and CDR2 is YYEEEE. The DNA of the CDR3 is TGTGCCAGCAGCCAGGGACAGGGGTTGGGTCAGCCCCAGCATTTT. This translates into CASSQGQGLGQPQHF.

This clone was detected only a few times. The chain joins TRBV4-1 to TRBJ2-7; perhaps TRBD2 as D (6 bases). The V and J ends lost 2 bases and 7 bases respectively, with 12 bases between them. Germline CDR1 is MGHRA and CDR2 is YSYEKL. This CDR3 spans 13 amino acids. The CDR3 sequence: CASSQQVGREQYV. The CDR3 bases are TGCGCCAGCAGCCAACAAGTTGGGAGGGAGCAGTACGTC.

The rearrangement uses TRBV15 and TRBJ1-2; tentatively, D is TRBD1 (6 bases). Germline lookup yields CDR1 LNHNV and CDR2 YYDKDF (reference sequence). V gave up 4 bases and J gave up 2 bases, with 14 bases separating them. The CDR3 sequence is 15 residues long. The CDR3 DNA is TGTGCCACCAGCAAAGCGGGGGGGCAAAACTATGGCTACACCTTC. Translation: CATSKAGGQNYGYTF.

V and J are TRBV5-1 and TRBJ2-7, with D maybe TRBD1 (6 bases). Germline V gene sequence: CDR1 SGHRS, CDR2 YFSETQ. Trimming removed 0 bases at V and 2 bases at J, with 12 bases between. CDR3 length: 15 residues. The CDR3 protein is CASSLGFRGPYEQYV. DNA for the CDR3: TGCGCCAGCAGCTTGGGCTTCAGGGGTCCCTACGAGCAGTACGTC.

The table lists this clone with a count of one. Written as DNA, the CDR3 is TGTGCCAGCAGGGTAGCATCCTACAATGAGCAGTTCTTC. The encoded protein is CASRVASYNEQFF. V is TRBV6-5 and J is TRBJ2-1, with D unclear. The ends were cut back, 6 bases at V and 1 base at J, with 7 bases in the middle. Germline loops: CDR1 MNHEY, CDR2 SVGAGI. The CDR3 loop spans 13 amino acids.